Each of the 15 T cell receptor beta chains below was sequenced from the same sample in a study of T cells in Graves' hyperthyroidism and ophthalmopathy. Amplification targeted TCR beta CDR3 regions from RNA transcripts. A first-round RT-PCR of the TCR CDR3 used the HTBI primer set. One entry per CDR3 protein results from TCRdb running MiXCR on the multiplex PCR reads. The table shows about 640,000 distinct CDR3 sequences, with under 25% occurring only once. The sample taken for sequencing was blood. These receptor sequences come from a man aged 30 to 45 with Graves' ophthalmopathy.

This clonotype was picked up many times. The rearrangement joins TRBV2 to TRBJ2-3, with D possibly TRBD2 on 5 matching bases. Germline-derived CDR1 and CDR2 are SNHLY and FYNNEI. The CDR3 extends over 16 amino acids. V shed 4 bases and J shed 5 bases, with 19 bases lying between them. CDR3: CASSVRLAGIGDTQYF. The CDR3 region has the DNA TGTGCCAGCAGTGTAAGGCTAGCCGGAATCGGAGATACGCAGTATTTT.

The sample holds a few counts of this clonotype. This chain links TRBV7-9 with TRBJ1-1; D unresolved. Looked up from germline, CDR1 is SEHNR and CDR2 is FQNEAQ (reference sequence). CDR3 length: 14 amino acids. Trimming removed 5 bases at V and 12 bases at J, with 22 bases between. CDR3 nucleotides: TGTGCCAGCAGCCCTTTATGGACCGATCGTGGGACTTTCTTT. Translation: CASSPLWTDRGTFF.

About this clonotype itself: Possible read error: a much larger clone is one base away. The chain couples TRBV27 to TRBJ2-1, with 7 bases identical to TRBD2. CDR1 and CDR2 (germline): MNHEY, SMNVEV (reference sequence). This CDR3 contains 17 residues. DNA for the CDR3: TGTGCCAGCAGTTTAAATTCGGCGGGAGCCAATTACACTGAGCAGTTCTTC. It specifies CASSLNSAGANYTEQFF.

J is TRBJ2-7 and V is TRBV6-1; D is unclear. This CDR3 spans 14 amino acids. V gave up 3 bases and J gave up 3 bases, with 12 bases separating them. CDR1 is MNHNS, CDR2 SASEGT, per germline. DNA of the CDR3: TGTGCCAGCAGTGAGGGTTCGGGCCTCTACGAGCAGTACTTC. Translation: CASSEGSGLYEQYF.

In this sample, this clonotype turned up many times. CDR3 sequence reads: CAWSVPGGNEQYF. Here the CDR3 DNA reads TGTGCCTGGAGTGTACCAGGGGGCAACGAGCAGTACTTC. V gene TRBV30 combines with J gene TRBJ2-7; the match to TRBD1 covers 8 bases. CDR3 length equals 13 residues. Germline V lookup: CDR1 GTSNPN, CDR2 SVGIG (reference sequence). After removal of 0 bases from V and 5 bases from J, the junction contained 3 bases not matched to a gene. The entire variable domain, with the rest obtained from reference TRBV30 and TRBJ2-7, is as follows: SQTIHQWPATLVQPVGSPLSLECTVEGTSNPNLYWYRQAAGRGLQLLFYSVGIGQISSEVPQNLSASRPQDRQFILSSKKLLLSDSGFYLCAWSVPGGNEQYFGPGTRLTVT.

This clonotype was seen many times. The chain joins TRBV11-2 to TRBJ2-4; a possible D gene is TRBD1 (6 bases). The CDR3 is 16 amino acids. The germline gives CDR1 SGHAT, CDR2 FQNNGV. V shed 0 bases and J shed 2 bases, with 11 bases lying between them. The CDR3, as DNA: TGTGCCAGCAGCTTAGATCGCCAGGGGACCAAAAACATTCAGTACTTC. Its protein product is CASSLDRQGTKNIQYF.

This clonotype was counted many times. V and J are TRBV11-2 and TRBJ2-7; 13 bases map to TRBD2. The junction had 4 bases not matched to a gene; V was cut back by 4 bases and J by 7 bases. The CDR3 extends over 14 amino acids. CDR1 and CDR2 from the germline V gene are SGHAT and FQNNGV. This CDR3 reads CASSSGLAGWEQYF. In nucleotides, the CDR3 is TGTGCCAGCAGCTCGGGACTAGCGGGATGGGAGCAGTACTTC.

This chain uses TRBV6-1 with TRBJ1-2; maybe TRBD1 (6 bases). Germline-derived CDR1 and CDR2 are MNHNS and SASEGT. The CDR3 has 14 amino acids. Deletions cut 6 bases from V and 0 bases from J, with 11 bases between. DNA of the CDR3: TGTGCCAGCAGAACAGGGACCCCTAACTATGGCTACACCTTC. As protein: CASRTGTPNYGYTF.

V usage is TRBV14 and J usage is TRBJ2-1; 7 bases line up with TRBD1. J was trimmed by 5 bases and V by 5 bases; bases with no gene match: 6. The germline V gene has CDR1 SGHDN and CDR2 FVKESK. The CDR3 sequence is 14 residues long. Here the CDR3 reads CASSVDRDDNEQFF. The CDR3, as DNA: TGTGCCAGCAGCGTCGACAGGGACGACAATGAGCAGTTCTTC.

This clonotype was detected many times. The chain combines TRBV28 with TRBJ2-7; 16 nucleotides align to TRBD2. This CDR3 contains 17 residues. CDR1 and CDR2 from the germline V gene are MDHEN and SYDVKM. With V trimmed by 4 bases and J by 1 base, 4 bases remained unmatched. CDR3 protein: CASSSTGLAGGSYEQYF. CDR3 in DNA: TGTGCCAGCAGTTCCACGGGACTAGCGGGAGGGTCCTACGAGCAGTACTTC. Looking up the rest from reference TRBV28 and TRBJ2-7 gives the full variable domain: DVKVTQSSRYLVKRTGEKVFLECVQDMDHENMFWYRQDPGLGLRLIYFSYDVKMKEKGDIPEGYSVSREKKERFSLILESASTNQTSMYLCASSSTGLAGGSYEQYFGPGTRLTVT.

The V call is TRBV12-3 or TRBV12-4, the J call TRBJ2-5, with D tentatively TRBD1 or TRBD2 (7 bases each). V lost 4 bases and J lost 5, with 17 bases in between. This CDR3 has 15 amino acids. For the CDR3, the DNA is TGTGCCAGCAGTTCCTCCCACAGGGGAGGGGAGACCCAGTACTTC. Amino acids: CASSSSHRGGETQYF.

This clonotype was seen ten or more times. This chain links TRBV6-2 or TRBV6-3 with TRBJ1-1; perhaps TRBD1 as D (5 bases). Between the trimmed V and J ends, which lost 2 bases and 5 bases, there was a span of 9 bases. In germline, CDR1 is MNHEY, CDR2 SVGEGT. The CDR3 contains 13 residues. The CDR3 DNA reads as TGTGCCAGCAGTTACGAGAAGGGGACTGAAGCTTTCTTT. It codes for CASSYEKGTEAFF.

This clonotype was counted only a few times. This chain links TRBV7-3 with TRBJ2-7; D is uncertain. Germline V gene lookup returns CDR1 SGHTA and CDR2 FQGTGA. This CDR3 is built from 13 residues. V was pared by 5 bases and J by 6 bases, with 14 bases between. CDR3 DNA: TGTGCCAGCAGCCAAGATCTCTCGGGCGAGCAGTACTTC. Its translation is CASSQDLSGEQYF.

This chain uses TRBV5-1 with TRBJ2-6; TRBD1 agrees at 7 bases. V dropped 9 bases and J dropped 4; count of bases not matched to a gene: 4. CDR1 and CDR2 from the germline V gene are SGHRS and YFSETQ. The length of the CDR3 is 13 residues. CDR3 residues: CATGTAGANVLTF. The CDR3 coding sequence is TGCGCCACCGGGACAGCCGGGGCCAACGTCCTGACTTTC.

This clonotype appeared many times. The chain carries TRBV20-1 and TRBJ2-7; 9 bases fit TRBD1. The CDR3 covers 12 residues. Unmatched junction bases numbered 3, after V lost 6 bases and J lost 3 bases. Germline lookup yields CDR1 DFQATT and CDR2 SNEGSKA (reference sequence). DNA of the CDR3: TGCAGTGCCGAGGGACAGGGCTACGAGCAGTACTTC. Its translation is CSAEGQGYEQYF.